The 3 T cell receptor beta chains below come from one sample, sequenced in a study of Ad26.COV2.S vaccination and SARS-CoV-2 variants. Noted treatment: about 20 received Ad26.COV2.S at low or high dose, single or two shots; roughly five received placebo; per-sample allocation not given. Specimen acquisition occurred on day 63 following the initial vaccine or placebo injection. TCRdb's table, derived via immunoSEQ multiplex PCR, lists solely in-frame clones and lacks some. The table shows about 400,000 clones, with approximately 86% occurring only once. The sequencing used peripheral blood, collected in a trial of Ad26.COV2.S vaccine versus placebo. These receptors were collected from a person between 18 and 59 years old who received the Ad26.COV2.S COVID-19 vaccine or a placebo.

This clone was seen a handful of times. The CDR3 DNA follows: TGTGCCAGCAGCTTAGGGCGGGGTCTTAGGTACAATGAGCAGTTCTTC. Encoded protein: CASSLGRGLRYNEQFF. This chain connects TRBV7-2 to TRBJ2-1, with D maybe TRBD2 (6 bases). This CDR3 comprises 16 residues. Germline V gene data show CDR1 as SGHTA and CDR2 as FQGNSA. Trimming took 1 base from V and 4 from J, leaving 14 bases between them.

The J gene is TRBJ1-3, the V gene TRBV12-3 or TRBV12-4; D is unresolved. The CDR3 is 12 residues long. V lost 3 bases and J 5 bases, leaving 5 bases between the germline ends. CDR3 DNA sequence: TGTGCCAGCAGTTTGATTCGAAACACCATATATTTT. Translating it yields CASSLIRNTIYF.

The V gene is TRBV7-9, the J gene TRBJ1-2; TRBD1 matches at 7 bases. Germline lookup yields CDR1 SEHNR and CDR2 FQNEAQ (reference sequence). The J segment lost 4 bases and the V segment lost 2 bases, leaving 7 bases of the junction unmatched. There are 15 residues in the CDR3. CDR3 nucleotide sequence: TGTGCCAGCAGCTTACCACAGGGGATAGGCTATGGCTACACCTTC. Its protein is CASSLPQGIGYGYTF.